This TCR beta chain was captured in a study of cytomegalovirus exposure and HLA in healthy donors. Study-wide results and caveats: Sequencing likely generated an artifact that appeared as a cluster of highly shared sequence variants. TCR beta V- and J-gene trimming, according to a later analysis, was linked to a missense DCLRE1C variant.

Trimming stripped 0 bases from V and 3 bases from J, with 9 bases between. The germline V gene has CDR1 GTSNPN and CDR2 SVGIG (reference sequence). This CDR3 region has 14 residues. For this clone: Its cognate antigen is unknown.

This PCR relied on a set of 60 Vbeta primers and 13 Jbeta primers. The repertoire was sequenced with immunoSEQ multiplex PCR; TCRdb's copy has only in-frame clones and lacks some. This sample has about 130,000 clones, with 80% to 90% found just once. V and J are TRBV30 and TRBJ1-5; D not resolved. Sequencing was performed on PBMCs. The sequence derives from a woman between 35 and 50 years old in good health and CMV-seropositive. CDR3 coding DNA: TGTGCCTGGAGTGTATTGGCAGTCAATCAGCCCCAGCATTTT. Residues: CAWSVLAVNQPQHF.